This T cell receptor beta chain was sequenced for a study of T cell repertoires and HLA-DP antigens. In the study overall: CD4+ T cells were cocultured with HeLa cells expressing HLA-DP. Study-wide results and caveats: A non-physiological HeLa system presented antigen to total CD4+ responders. Previously undetected clones averaged roughly 40% and 52% against the two alleles respectively.

As regards this clone: The antigen remains undetermined.

Pre-culture CD4+ samples were sequenced deeply, targeting 200,000 T cell genomes. TCRdb's table, derived via immunoSEQ multiplex PCR, lists solely in-frame clones and lacks some. The sample records about 110,000 clones, 80% to 95% being singletons. The CDR3 consists of 14 residues. From germline, CDR1 is SGHRS and CDR2 YFSETQ. V lost 7 bases to trimming and J lost 4 bases, with 14 bases between them. The chain recombines TRBV5-1 with TRBJ2-2; D may be TRBD1 (5 bases). The sequencing sample was made of CD4+ T cells from PBMCs. This clonotype originated in a woman under 30 in good health and CMV-seronegative. The CDR3 region has the DNA TGCGCCAGCGCTCAGGGCACGGGCACCGGGGAGCTGTTTTTT. Translation gives CASAQGTGTGELFF.